The next 23 T cell receptor beta chains were all read from a single sample in a study of blood T cell repertoires in COVID-19. Profiling relied on immunoSEQ multiplex PCR, and the TCRdb table lists in-frame clones only, not all of them. The data contain about half a million clones, about 88% of them singletons. Sequences were obtained from peripheral blood. These receptors were collected from a man aged 18 to 30 with COVID-19, enrolled during active disease.

The chain joins TRBV5-1 to TRBJ2-5, with D uncertain. This CDR3 is built from 15 residues. Germline CDR1 is SGHRS and CDR2 is YFSETQ. The V end was cut by 0 bases, the J end by 5 bases, with 14 bases between. The CDR3 reads CASSLGGHSGETQYF. Here the CDR3 DNA reads TGCGCCAGCAGCTTGGGTGGGCACTCTGGGGAGACCCAGTACTTC.

In nucleotides, the CDR3 is TGTGCCAGTAGTCGACAGGGGCTGGCCGGGGAGCTGTTTTTT. This translates into CASSRQGLAGELFF. The chain couples TRBV19 to TRBJ2-2; 8 bases are a match to TRBD1. The CDR3 totals 14 residues. CDR1 and CDR2 (germline): LNHDA, SQIVND (reference sequence). The J segment lost 6 bases and the V segment lost 5 bases, leaving 5 bases of the junction unmatched.

The chain carries TRBV12-3 or TRBV12-4 and TRBJ1-2, with D unresolved. V shed 1 base and J shed 0 bases, with 3 bases lying between them. The CDR3 has 13 residues. CDR3 nucleotide sequence: TGTGCCAGCAGTTTAGGAGCTAACTATGGCTACACCTTC. Its translation: CASSLGANYGYTF.

Turning to this clone: The sample has other DNA sequences that encode this CDR3 too. The rearrangement links TRBV12-3 or TRBV12-4 to TRBJ1-2, with no clear D. The length of the CDR3 is 11 residues. V was pared by 5 bases and J by 7 bases, with 8 bases between. CDR3 DNA: TGTGCCAGCAGTCCAGGAGGTGGCTACACCTTC. Translating gives CASSPGGGYTF.

The chain uses TRBV19 and TRBJ2-1; D unresolved. Germline assignment: CDR1 LNHDA and CDR2 SQIVND (reference sequence). Trimming stripped 1 base from V and 12 bases from J, with 7 bases between. The CDR3 runs 11 residues. This chain's CDR3 is CASSIGLGQFF. CDR3 DNA sequence: TGTGCCAGTAGTATAGGACTTGGGCAGTTCTTC.

V is TRBV12-5 and J is TRBJ2-1, with 7 nucleotides matching TRBD2. The CDR3 runs 15 residues. The germline V gene has CDR1 LGHNT and CDR2 FRNRAP. With 6 bases clipped from V and 1 base from J, the junction kept 6 bases outside the gene matches. The CDR3 sequence: CASGKVGGSYNEQFF. The CDR3 DNA is TGTGCTAGTGGCAAGGTCGGGGGGTCCTACAATGAGCAGTTCTTC.

The chain links TRBV27 to TRBJ2-2; D possibly corresponds to TRBD2 (5 bases). Germline V gene data show CDR1 as MNHEY and CDR2 as SMNVEV (reference sequence). The CDR3 is made up of 13 amino acids. The V gene lost 5 bases and the J gene lost 4 bases, with 8 bases spanning the gap. The CDR3 DNA is TGTGCCAGCAGTCCACGGGGCACCGGGGAGCTGTTTTTT. Amino acid sequence: CASSPRGTGELFF.

The chain uses TRBV5-4 and TRBJ1-2, with a weak D call TRBD1 (6 bases). Germline V gene data show CDR1 as SGHNT and CDR2 as YYREEE (reference sequence). Between the trimmed V and J ends, which lost 0 bases and 4 bases, there was a span of 19 bases. The CDR3 is made up of 17 amino acids. In DNA, the CDR3 is TGTGCCAGCAGCTTGGGCCTTCTGGGGGAAGGGGGCTATGGCTACACCTTC. Protein: CASSLGLLGEGGYGYTF.

The gene calls are TRBV30 and TRBJ2-2; 12 positions match TRBD2. Germline lookup yields CDR1 GTSNPN and CDR2 SVGIG (reference sequence). J was trimmed by 4 bases and V by 5 bases; bases with no gene match: 8. The CDR3 is made up of 16 amino acids. The CDR3 coding sequence is TGTGCCTGGGAGACTAGCGGGAGTTTGGGCACCGGGGAGCTGTTTTTT. The encoded protein is CAWETSGSLGTGELFF.

This rearrangement joins TRBV5-6 to TRBJ2-2; tentatively, D is TRBD1 (6 bases). The length of the CDR3 is 14 residues. The ends were cut back, 4 bases at V and 7 bases at J, with 14 bases in the middle. Germline CDR1 is SGHDT and CDR2 is YYEEEE. CDR3 amino acids: CASSLMGAVGELFF. The CDR3 DNA follows: TGTGCCAGCAGCCTGATGGGGGCGGTCGGGGAGCTGTTTTTT.

This clone was recorded once. The chain carries TRBV19 and TRBJ2-1; TRBD2 matches at 10 bases. Germline values: CDR1 LNHDA, CDR2 SQIVND (reference sequence). V trimming: 5 bases; J trimming: 5 bases; junction bases outside the gene matches: 6. This CDR3 has 15 amino acids. CDR3 loop: CASSEERGGNNEQFF. Here the CDR3 DNA reads TGTGCCAGTAGTGAAGAGCGGGGGGGAAACAATGAGCAGTTCTTC.

The genes are TRBV7-9 and TRBJ2-1; 7 positions match TRBD2. The CDR3 contains 15 residues. CDR1 is SEHNR, CDR2 FQNEAQ, per germline (reference sequence). V was clipped by 1 base and J by 5 bases; unmatched bases: 5. CDR3 region: CASSLGGSTNNEQFF. For the CDR3, the DNA is TGTGCCAGCAGCTTAGGCGGGAGTACTAACAATGAGCAGTTCTTC.

The V call is TRBV19, the J call TRBJ2-1; 7 nucleotides align to TRBD2. V trimming: 3 bases; J trimming: 4 bases; junction bases outside the gene matches: 6. The CDR3 has 15 amino acids. Germline V gene sequence: CDR1 LNHDA, CDR2 SQIVND (reference sequence). CDR3 sequence reads: CASSITGGSYNEQFF. The CDR3 DNA reads as TGTGCCAGTAGTATTACGGGGGGTTCGTACAATGAGCAGTTCTTC.

CDR3 nucleotide sequence: TGTGCCAGCAGTTATAGGCGGGCGAACACTGAAGCTTTCTTT. Amino acid sequence: CASSYRRANTEAFF. This sequence joins TRBV6-5 and TRBJ1-1; D is unresolved. Per germline, CDR1 MNHEY and CDR2 SVGAGI. Trimming took off 3 bases at V and 1 base at J, with 9 bases between the two ends. The CDR3 is 14 amino acids.

The chain has TRBV27 and TRBJ1-6; TRBD1 matches at 8 bases. CDR1 MNHEY and CDR2 SMNVEV come from the germline V gene (reference sequence). The CDR3 covers 16 residues. With 2 bases clipped from V and 8 bases from J, the junction kept 8 bases outside the gene matches. The CDR3 DNA follows: TGTGCCAGCAGTTTAGGTCCGGGACAGGCTGATTCACCCCTCCACTTT. Its translation is CASSLGPGQADSPLHF.

This chain joins TRBV28 and TRBJ1-2, with D tentatively TRBD1 (5 bases). V was cut by 7 bases and J by 2 bases, with 14 bases left in between. The germline V gene encodes CDR1 MDHEN and CDR2 SYDVKM. The CDR3 has 14 amino acids. The chain's CDR3 is CASKTTVPNYGYTF. CDR3 nucleotide sequence: TGTGCCAGCAAGACGACAGTGCCGAACTATGGCTACACCTTC.

This clone was detected once. The chain recombines TRBV4-1 with TRBJ1-2, with 7 positions matching TRBD1. Germline assignment: CDR1 MGHRA and CDR2 YSYEKL. The CDR3 loop spans 15 amino acids. The ends lost 5 bases at V and 7 bases at J; junction bases unmatched: 13. The CDR3 loop is CASSSTVGGASGYTF. DNA of the CDR3: TGCGCCAGCAGCTCTACGGTAGGGGGCGCGAGTGGCTACACCTTC.

This chain joins TRBV24-1 and TRBJ2-5, with 7 positions matching TRBD2. Germline V CDR1 and CDR2: KGHDR, SFDVKD. V lost 5 bases, J lost 6 bases, and 8 bases stayed unmatched. The CDR3 is 14 residues long. CDR3 sequence reads: CATSAQAGSKTQYF. Here the CDR3 DNA reads TGTGCCACCAGTGCCCAAGCGGGATCAAAGACCCAGTACTTC.

The chain carries TRBV10-3 and TRBJ2-5, with a possible D match to TRBD2 (6 bases). The CDR3 totals 15 residues. Germline CDR1 is ENHRY and CDR2 is SYGVKD. The V end was cut by 2 bases, the J end by 3 bases, with 13 bases between. CDR3 bases: TGTGCCATCAGTGAGGGGGGACTGGGAGAAGAGACCCAGTACTTC. Amino acid sequence: CAISEGGLGEETQYF.

Only one count was recorded for this clone. This rearrangement joins TRBV5-1 to TRBJ2-2; D is unresolved. Germline assignment: CDR1 SGHRS and CDR2 YFSETQ. The CDR3 totals 12 residues. V was pared by 0 bases and J by 7 bases, with 4 bases between. CDR3 sequence (DNA): TGCGCCAGCAGCTTGGATTACGGGGAGCTGTTTTTT. As protein: CASSLDYGELFF.

This clone was observed once. The genes are TRBV18 and TRBJ2-5; D gene unclear. The CDR3 contains 13 residues. The V gene's germline CDR1 is KGHSH and CDR2 LQKENI. Trimming stripped 6 bases from V and 2 bases from J, with 10 bases between. The CDR3 sequence is CASSQWRQETQYF. CDR3 bases: TGTGCCAGCTCTCAATGGAGACAAGAGACCCAGTACTTC.

J is TRBJ2-7 and V is TRBV27, with D possibly matching TRBD1 (6 bases). Trimming left V 7 bases short and J 4 bases short, with 17 bases between. The CDR3 runs 14 residues. Germline loops: CDR1 MNHEY, CDR2 SMNVEV (reference sequence). CDR3 DNA: TGTGCCAGCAATAACCGGGACACCCGTTACGAGCAGTACTTC. Protein sequence: CASNNRDTRYEQYF.

The V call is TRBV9, the J call TRBJ1-6; D call uncertain. V was cut by 6 bases and J by 9 bases, with 13 bases left in between. This CDR3 has 13 residues. Per the germline V gene, CDR1 is SGDLS and CDR2 is YYNGEE. This CDR3 reads CASTPYSGSPLHF. The CDR3 coding sequence is TGTGCCAGCACTCCATATTCGGGTTCACCCCTCCACTTT.